These 27 T cell receptor beta chains originate from one sample sequenced in a study of chemoradiotherapy in HPV16-positive cancers. TCRdb's copy holds only in-frame clones and misses some; the assay was immunoSEQ multiplex PCR. The sample lists 8,200 or so clones, about 88% occurring once. Sequences were derived from tumor tissue, sampled from a patient who underwent chemoradiotherapy. The receptors shown here come from a human donor with HPV-associated anogenital cancer.

This chain joins TRBV2 and TRBJ1-1; D uncertain. Germline CDR1 SNHLY, CDR2 FYNNEI. The CDR3 spans 13 residues. The V end was cut by 7 bases, the J end by 4 bases, with 13 bases between. The CDR3 protein is CASTSSRGTEAFF. CDR3 nucleotide sequence: TGTGCCAGCACGTCCAGCCGGGGCACTGAAGCTTTCTTT.

This clone was recorded a few times. V and J are TRBV20-1 and TRBJ1-2, with unresolved D. The CDR3 spans 11 residues. Trimming stripped 6 bases from V and 9 bases from J, with 14 bases between. CDR1 is DFQATT, CDR2 SNEGSKA, per germline (reference sequence). The CDR3 nucleotides read TGCAGTGCCTCGGGAACCTCCCGCTACACCTTC. Translating it yields CSASGTSRYTF.

The chain joins TRBV5-4 to TRBJ2-4; TRBD1 might be the D (6 bases). Germline V lookup: CDR1 SGHNT, CDR2 YYREEE (reference sequence). CDR3 length equals 15 residues. Trimming pared 3 bases from V and 0 bases from J, leaving 10 bases between. The CDR3 DNA reads TGTGCCAGCAGCTCTGGGGGCAAAGCCAAAAACATTCAGTACTTC. It translates to CASSSGGKAKNIQYF.

The rearrangement joins TRBV5-4 to TRBJ1-1, with 7 bases lining up with TRBD1. After removal of 3 bases from V and 5 bases from J, the junction contained 7 bases not matched to a gene. The CDR3 is 14 amino acids. Germline lookup yields CDR1 SGHNT and CDR2 YYREEE (reference sequence). The CDR3 reads CASSSSTGVTEAFF. CDR3 nucleotide sequence: TGTGCCAGCAGCTCCAGCACAGGGGTAACTGAAGCTTTCTTT.

The DNA of the CDR3 is TGTGCCAGCAGCAAACTCGCCGGGACAGGGTACATATCAACCTACGAGCAGTACTTC. The encoded protein is CASSKLAGTGYISTYEQYF. The genes are TRBV14 and TRBJ2-7, with 9 bases identical to TRBD1. The germline V gene encodes CDR1 SGHDN and CDR2 FVKESK. This CDR3 region has 19 residues. V was clipped by 5 bases and J by 2 bases; unmatched bases: 19.

The chain carries TRBV9 and TRBJ2-7; TRBD1 agrees at 9 bases. CDR1 and CDR2 from the germline V gene are SGDLS and YYNGEE. Trimming cost V 4 bases and J 4 bases; bases outside gene matches: 12. This CDR3 is 16 amino acids long. CDR3 bases: TGTGCCAGCAGCCCACGAGCCGGGACAGGGAGTTACGAGCAGTACTTC. Translating gives CASSPRAGTGSYEQYF.

This clone has more than one count but fewer than ten. The chain employs TRBV6-6 and TRBJ1-1; no firm D call. The ends were cut back, 4 bases at V and 6 bases at J, with 12 bases in the middle. This CDR3 is built from 13 residues. Germline-derived CDR1 and CDR2 are MNHNY and SVGAGI (reference sequence). CDR3: CASSSTGRPEAFF. DNA of the CDR3: TGTGCCAGCAGTTCCACTGGGAGGCCTGAAGCTTTCTTT.

CDR3: CASRGGQPSGYTF. CDR3 DNA: TGTGCCAGCAGGGGGGGACAGCCGTCAGGCTACACCTTC. The chain combines TRBV2 with TRBJ1-2; TRBD1 matches 7 bases. The V segment lost 6 bases and the J segment 8 bases; nucleotides outside the gene matches: 9. Germline V gene data show CDR1 as SNHLY and CDR2 as FYNNEI. The CDR3 contains 13 residues.

The CDR3 sequence is CASSFLGKGLTF. Here the CDR3 DNA reads TGTGCCAGCAGTTTTCTTGGGAAGGGGCTCACCTTC. V usage is TRBV6-5 and J usage is TRBJ1-2; a possible D gene is TRBD1 (5 bases). V lost 4 bases, J lost 13 bases, and 16 bases lay in between. The germline V gene has CDR1 MNHEY and CDR2 SVGAGI. The CDR3 has 12 residues.

This CDR3 is CASSLDRGETQYF. The CDR3 nucleotides read TGTGCCAGCAGCTTGGACAGGGGAGAGACCCAGTACTTC. V gene TRBV7-8 combines with J gene TRBJ2-5; 9 positions match TRBD1. The CDR3 runs to 13 residues. Trimming took 3 bases from V and 4 from J; bases not matched to a gene: 0. CDR1 is SGHVS and CDR2 is FQNEAQ in the germline V gene.

A remark on this clone: One end of the junction is discordant with germline, which a read error may explain. The chain uses TRBV5-6 and TRBJ1-2, with D possibly being TRBD1 (5 bases). The CDR3 covers 15 residues. Germline CDR1 and CDR2: SGHDT and YYEEEE. The CDR3 here is CAGSRDTTEYHGYTF. In DNA, the CDR3 is TGTGCCGGCAGCCGTGACACGACAGAGTATCACGGCTACACCTTC.

The chain couples TRBV28 to TRBJ2-7; D call uncertain. V was trimmed by 1 base and J by 2 bases, leaving 9 bases between them. The CDR3 contains 14 residues. In germline, CDR1 is MDHEN, CDR2 SYDVKM. The CDR3 region has the DNA TGTGCCAGCAGTTTATTGAGGCCCCCCTACGAGCAGTACGTC. Its translation: CASSLLRPPYEQYV.

The chain has TRBV6-5 and TRBJ1-2, with 9 bases lining up with TRBD1. Trimming removed 8 bases from V and 7 bases from J; junction bases left unmatched: 5. Per the germline V gene, CDR1 is MNHEY and CDR2 is SVGAGI. This CDR3 is 12 amino acids long. CDR3 sequence reads: CASSQGARGYTF. DNA of the CDR3: TGTGCCAGCTCACAGGGGGCTCGTGGCTACACCTTC.

This chain links TRBV7-2 with TRBJ2-3, with unresolved D. Trimming took 3 bases from V and 7 from J, leaving 8 bases between them. This CDR3 is 12 amino acids long. CDR1 is SGHTA and CDR2 is FQGNSA in the germline V gene. The CDR3 is CASSFPTNTQYF. CDR3 DNA: TGTGCCAGCAGCTTCCCTACTAATACGCAGTATTTT.

The rearrangement links TRBV4-2 to TRBJ2-6; TRBD1 or TRBD2 may be the D gene (5 bases each). Trimming removed 5 bases at V and 4 bases at J, with 6 bases between. CDR1 is LGHNA and CDR2 is YNFKEQ in the germline V gene. CDR3 length: 13 amino acids. In nucleotides, the CDR3 is TGTGCCAGCAGCTGGGGGGGGGCCAACGTCCTGACTTTC. It specifies CASSWGGANVLTF.

This chain joins TRBV12-5 and TRBJ2-3, with D perhaps matching TRBD2 (6 bases). Germline CDR1 reads LGHNT; CDR2 reads FRNRAP. V gave up 0 bases and J gave up 0 bases, with 19 bases separating them. This CDR3 contains 19 residues. The CDR3 DNA is TGTGCTAGTGGTTTGGTACAGACGTGGAGCGGGTCTAGCACAGATACGCAGTATTTT. Amino acids: CASGLVQTWSGSSTDTQYF. Together with reference TRBV12-5 and TRBJ2-3, the CDR3 gives the full variable domain: DARVTQTPRHKVTEMGQEVTMRCQPILGHNTVFWYRQTMMQGLELLAYFRNRAPLDDSGMPKDRFSAEMPDATLATLKIQPSEPRDSAVYFCASGLVQTWSGSSTDTQYFGPGTRLTVL.

V and J are TRBV7-2 and TRBJ1-2, with 9 bases matching TRBD1. The V and J ends lost 7 bases and 6 bases, in that order; junction bases with no gene match: 9. The CDR3 is 14 residues long. CDR1 and CDR2 from the germline V gene are SGHTA and FQGNSA. For the CDR3, the DNA is TGTGCCAGCAACCCGGGACAGGGATTCAATGGCTACACCTTC. Translated, it gives CASNPGQGFNGYTF.

This rearrangement joins TRBV6-5 to TRBJ2-1; maybe TRBD2 (6 bases). The CDR3 totals 13 residues. Germline V gene data show CDR1 as MNHEY and CDR2 as SVGAGI. The V end lost 4 bases, the J end lost 9 bases, and 13 bases lay between the germline ends. The DNA of the CDR3 is TGTGCCAGCAGTTGGGGACTGGATGGTGAGCAGTTCTTC. Amino acid sequence: CASSWGLDGEQFF.

The chain employs TRBV20-1 and TRBJ1-2; no reliable D call. The CDR3 spans 11 residues. Between the trimmed V and J ends, which lost 3 bases and 7 bases, there was a span of 9 bases. CDR1 is DFQATT, CDR2 SNEGSKA, per germline (reference sequence). The CDR3 reads CSASVGSGYTF. CDR3 sequence (DNA): TGCAGTGCTAGTGTAGGGTCTGGCTACACCTTC.

This sequence joins TRBV7-6 and TRBJ1-6, with D maybe TRBD1 (5 bases). Trimming pared 4 bases from V and 8 bases from J, leaving 15 bases between. This CDR3 comprises 15 residues. Germline V gives CDR1 SGHVS, CDR2 FNYEAQ. For the CDR3, the DNA is TGTGCCAGCAGCTACGCGGGGCCCGGAGATTCACCCCTCCACTTT. Protein: CASSYAGPGDSPLHF.

The CDR3 region has the DNA TGTGCCAGCAGTGAAGCTGGAAACACCATATATTTT. Translated: CASSEAGNTIYF. This rearrangement joins TRBV2 to TRBJ1-3; D unresolved. This CDR3 contains 12 residues. Trimming took 0 bases from V and 3 from J, leaving 0 bases between them. Per germline, CDR1 SNHLY and CDR2 FYNNEI.

The V gene is TRBV18, the J gene TRBJ2-5; tentative D call: TRBD2 (6 bases). V was cut by 10 bases and J by 5 bases, with 14 bases left in between. The CDR3 contains 12 residues. The germline V gene has CDR1 KGHSH and CDR2 LQKENI. For the CDR3, the DNA is TGTGCCACGGGGGAAAGACGGGAGACCCAGTACTTC. Translation gives CATGERRETQYF.

The chain has TRBV10-3 and TRBJ2-1; 15 nucleotides align to TRBD2. The length of the CDR3 is 18 residues. In germline, CDR1 is ENHRY, CDR2 SYGVKD. Germline trimming cut 5 bases from V and 5 bases from J; bases unmatched to any gene: 10. CDR3: CAISLFGTSGRSDNEQFF. In DNA form, the CDR3 reads TGTGCCATCAGTCTTTTCGGGACTAGCGGGAGGTCCGACAATGAGCAGTTCTTC.

The chain couples TRBV7-9 to TRBJ1-6, with TRBD1 matching over 8 bases. V shed 4 bases, J shed 9 bases, and the junction held 5 bases outside the gene matches. Germline loops: CDR1 SEHNR, CDR2 FQNEAQ (reference sequence). This CDR3 region has 14 residues. The CDR3: CASSSGQGPSPLHF. CDR3 DNA: TGTGCCAGCAGCTCAGGACAGGGACCTTCACCCCTCCACTTT. Using reference TRBV7-9 and TRBJ1-6 for the parts outside the CDR3, the full variable domain is DTGVSQNPRHKITKRGQNVTFRCDPISEHNRLYWYRQTLGQGPEFLTYFQNEAQLEKSRLLSDRFSAERPKGSFSTLEIQRTEQGDSAMYLCASSSGQGPSPLHFGNGTRLTVT.

In its sample, this clone was seen a few times. The gene calls are TRBV30 and TRBJ2-1; perhaps TRBD2 as D (5 bases). Per the germline V gene, CDR1 is GTSNPN and CDR2 is SVGIG (reference sequence). This CDR3 has 12 residues. Deletions cut 2 bases from V and 5 bases from J, with 7 bases between. CDR3 in DNA: TGTGCCTGGAGTCCGACTAACAATGAGCAGTTCTTC. It translates to CAWSPTNNEQFF.

This chain joins TRBV15 and TRBJ2-1; TRBD2 matches 7 bases. CDR3 size: 15 residues. Germline loops: CDR1 LNHNV, CDR2 YYDKDF (reference sequence). The trim removed 3 bases at V and 15 bases at J, leaving 17 bases unmatched. The CDR3 here is CATSSSPSSGEGRFF. CDR3 DNA: TGTGCCACCAGCAGTTCCCCTTCTTCGGGGGAGGGCCGGTTCTTC.

V is TRBV19 and J is TRBJ2-1; TRBD2 matches at 13 bases. V lost 3 bases to trimming and J lost 4 bases; unmatched junction nucleotides: 3. The CDR3 consists of 16 residues. CDR1 is LNHDA, CDR2 SQIVND, per germline (reference sequence). The CDR3 nucleotides are TGTGCCAGTAGTATTGTACTAGCGGGAGGGTACAATGAGCAGTTCTTC. Residues: CASSIVLAGGYNEQFF.